This T cell receptor (beta chain) was observed in a study of cytomegalovirus exposure and HLA in healthy donors. The PCR was carried out with 60 Vbeta primers and 13 Jbeta primers. Measured with immunoSEQ multiplex PCR; TCRdb has only the in-frame clones, and not every one. Of 100,000 to 150,000 clones listed, 65% to 80% are singletons. This clone was seen a few times. Material for sequencing was PBMCs. This receptor was obtained from a woman in her thirties or forties in good health and CMV-seropositive.

In nucleotides, the CDR3 is TGTGCCAGCAGCCCTATATGGACAGGGTCCTACGAGCAGTACTTC. It specifies CASSPIWTGSYEQYF. This chain uses TRBV7-8 with TRBJ2-7; 8 positions agree with TRBD1. CDR1 SGHVS and CDR2 FQNEAQ come from the germline V gene. With V trimmed by 5 bases and J by 1 base, 7 bases remained unmatched. CDR3 length equals 15 residues.